This TCR beta chain was recovered during a study of graft-versus-host responses after intestinal transplantation. As for this clone: Its antigen is not identified.

Assay used: immunoSEQ multiplex PCR; TCRdb lists only in-frame clones, some missing. Of more than 85,000 clones detected, roughly 93% appear once; the ten largest clones hold 0.4% to 0.65%. CDR3 size: 14 residues. Germline CDR1 is SGHAT and CDR2 is FQNNGV. The J segment lost 6 bases and the V segment lost 4 bases, leaving 4 bases of the junction unmatched. This material consisted of unstimulated CD8+ T cells sorted from spleen or lymph node cells, taken before intestinal transplant. V gene TRBV11-2 combines with J gene TRBJ2-7, with 12 nucleotides matching TRBD2. The TCR sequence derives from a human donor who received an intestinal transplant. The CDR3 spells CASSSKLAGGEQYF. CDR3 DNA: TGTGCCAGCAGCTCCAAACTAGCGGGAGGCGAGCAGTACTTC.